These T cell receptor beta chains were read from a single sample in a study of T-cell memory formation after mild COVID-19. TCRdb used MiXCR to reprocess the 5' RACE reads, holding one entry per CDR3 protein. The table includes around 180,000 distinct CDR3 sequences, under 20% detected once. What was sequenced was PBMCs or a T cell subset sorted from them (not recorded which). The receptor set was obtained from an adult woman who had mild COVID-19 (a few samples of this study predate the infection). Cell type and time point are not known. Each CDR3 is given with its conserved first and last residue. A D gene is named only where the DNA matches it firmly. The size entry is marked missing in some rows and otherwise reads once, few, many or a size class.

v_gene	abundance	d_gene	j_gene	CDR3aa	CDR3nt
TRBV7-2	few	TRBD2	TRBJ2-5	CASSLSGRAPKETQYF	TGTGCCAGCAGCCTCAGCGGGAGGGCCCCTAAAGAGACCCAGTACTTC
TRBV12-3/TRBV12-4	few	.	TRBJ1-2	CASSPDGAHYGYTF	TGTGCCAGCAGCCCGGACGGAGCGCACTATGGCTACACCTTC
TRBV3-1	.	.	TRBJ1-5	CASSQGFAPTVGNQPQHF	TGTGCCAGCAGCCAAGGATTTGCGCCGACAGTTGGCAATCAGCCCCAGCATTTT
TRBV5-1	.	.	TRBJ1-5	CASSSGPGGGQPQHF	TGCGCCAGCAGCTCCGGACCCGGGGGCGGGCAGCCCCAGCATTTT
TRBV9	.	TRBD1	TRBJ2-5	CASSVADRGAQYF	TGTGCCAGCAGCGTAGCGGACAGGGGGGCCCAGTACTTC
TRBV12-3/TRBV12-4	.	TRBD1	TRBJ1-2	CASSSTGTGGLYGYTF	TGTGCCAGCAGTTCCACCGGGACAGGGGGCCTTTATGGCTACACCTTC
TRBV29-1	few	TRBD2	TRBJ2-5	CSVERGGLETQYF	TGCAGCGTTGAGCGGGGGGGCCTGGAGACCCAGTACTTC
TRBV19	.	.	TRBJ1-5	CASSRRNQPQHF	TGTGCCAGTAGTAGAAGAAATCAGCCCCAGCATTTT
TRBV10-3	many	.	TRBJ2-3	CAISDKPTSTDTQYF	TGTGCCATCAGTGATAAACCGACAAGCACAGATACGCAGTATTTT
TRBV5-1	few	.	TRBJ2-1	CASNPRGGGNEQFF	TGCGCCAGCAACCCTCGGGGTGGGGGCAATGAGCAGTTCTTC
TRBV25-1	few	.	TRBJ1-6	CASSELGNSPLHF	TGTGCCAGCAGTGAATTGGGGAATTCACCCCTCCACTTT
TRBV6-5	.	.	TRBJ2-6	CASSKISGANVLTF	TGTGCCAGCTCCAAGATCTCTGGGGCCAACGTCCTGACTTTC
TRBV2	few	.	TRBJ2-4	CASSESVFTIKNIQYF	TGTGCCAGCAGTGAAAGTGTGTTTACTATCAAAAACATTCAGTACTTC
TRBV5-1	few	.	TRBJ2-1	CASSSWSQSYNEQFF	TGCGCCAGCAGCTCCTGGAGCCAGTCCTACAATGAGCAGTTCTTC
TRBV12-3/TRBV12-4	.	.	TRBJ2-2	CASSRHSESTGELFF	TGTGCCAGCAGTCGACACAGCGAGTCTACCGGGGAGCTGTTTTTT
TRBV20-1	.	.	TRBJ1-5	CSARFSGLGQPQHF	TGCAGTGCTCGGTTTTCCGGTTTGGGTCAGCCCCAGCATTTT
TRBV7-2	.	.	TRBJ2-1	CASSLVSQQHWDEQFF	TGTGCCAGCAGCTTAGTATCCCAGCAGCACTGGGATGAGCAGTTCTTC
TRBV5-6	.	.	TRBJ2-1	CASSFDRDTGYNEQFF	TGTGCCAGCAGCTTCGACCGGGACACCGGGTACAATGAGCAGTTCTTC
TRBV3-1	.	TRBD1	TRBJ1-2	CASSPGQVYGYTF	TGTGCCAGCAGCCCGGGACAGGTCTATGGCTACACCTTC
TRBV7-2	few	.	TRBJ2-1	CASSLVIPSWHNEQFF	TGTGCCAGCAGCTTAGTTATTCCTAGCTGGCACAATGAGCAGTTCTTC
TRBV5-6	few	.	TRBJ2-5	CASSGRSFAKKETQYF	TGTGCCAGCAGCGGCCGGAGTTTTGCTAAGAAAGAGACCCAGTACTTC
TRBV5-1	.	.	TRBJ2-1	CASSSSWQALYNEQFF	TGCGCCAGCAGCTCCTCCTGGCAGGCCCTATACAATGAGCAGTTCTTC
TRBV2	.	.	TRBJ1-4	CASNPLEGLGEKLFF	TGTGCCAGCAACCCCTTGGAGGGGCTCGGTGAAAAACTGTTTTTT
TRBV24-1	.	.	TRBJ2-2	CATSDAWTGELFF	TGTGCCACCAGTGATGCCTGGACCGGGGAGCTGTTTTTT
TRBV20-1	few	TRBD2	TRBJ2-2	CSANPSGYTGELFF	TGCAGTGCTAACCCTAGCGGGTACACCGGGGAGCTGTTTTTT
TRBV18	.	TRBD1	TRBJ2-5	CASSPGTGGFQETQYF	TGTGCCAGCTCACCAGGCACAGGGGGATTCCAAGAGACCCAGTACTTC
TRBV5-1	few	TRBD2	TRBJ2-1	CASSLEASGYNEQFF	TGCGCCAGCAGCTTGGAGGCTAGCGGGTACAATGAGCAGTTCTTC
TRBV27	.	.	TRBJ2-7	CASSFPGLRLF	TGTGCCAGCAGTTTTCCGGGACTCCGCCTCTTC
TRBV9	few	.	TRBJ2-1	CASSVYMNNEQFF	TGTGCCAGCAGCGTTTATATGAACAATGAGCAGTTCTTC
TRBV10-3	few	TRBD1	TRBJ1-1	CAISPDRDTEAFF	TGTGCCATCAGCCCGGACAGGGACACTGAAGCTTTCTTT
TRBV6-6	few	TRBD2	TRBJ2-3	CASIPGLASDTQYF	TGTGCCAGCATCCCGGGACTAGCTTCAGATACGCAGTATTTT
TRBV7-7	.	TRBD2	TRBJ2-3	CASGREVTDTQYF	TGTGCTAGCGGTCGGGAGGTGACAGATACGCAGTATTTT
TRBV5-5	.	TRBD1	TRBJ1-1	CASSLGQAYTEAFF	TGTGCCAGCAGCCTGGGACAGGCATACACTGAAGCTTTCTTT
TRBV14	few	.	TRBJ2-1	CASSRKLVRNEQFF	TGTGCCAGCAGCAGAAAACTCGTTAGGAATGAGCAGTTCTTC
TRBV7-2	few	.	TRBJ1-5	CASSPGYSNQPQHF	TGTGCCAGCAGCCCCGGATATAGCAATCAGCCCCAGCATTTT
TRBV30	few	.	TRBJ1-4	CAWSGLVGPNEKLFF	TGTGCCTGGAGTGGGCTGGTGGGGCCAAATGAAAAACTGTTTTTT
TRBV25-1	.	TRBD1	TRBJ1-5	CASTQGGGNQPQHF	TGTGCCAGCACCCAGGGGGGAGGCAATCAGCCCCAGCATTTT
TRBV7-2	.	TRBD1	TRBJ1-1	CASSLPTGVVNTEAFF	TGTGCCAGCAGCTTACCGACAGGGGTCGTGAACACTGAAGCTTTCTTT
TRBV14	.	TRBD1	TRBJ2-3	CASSQYHRGDTQYF	TGTGCCAGCAGCCAATATCACAGGGGGGACACGCAGTATTTT
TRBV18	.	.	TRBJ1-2	CASSPDEGFNINYGYTF	TGTGCCAGCTCGCCAGATGAGGGGTTCAACATTAACTATGGCTACACCTTC
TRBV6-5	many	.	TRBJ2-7	CASGNSYEQYF	TGTGCCTCGGGAAACTCCTACGAGCAGTACTTC
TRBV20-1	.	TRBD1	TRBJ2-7	CSARDMTGFHEQYF	TGCAGTGCTAGGGATATGACAGGGTTCCACGAGCAGTACTTC
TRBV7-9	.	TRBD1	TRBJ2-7	CASSLVGAGTGPYEQYF	TGTGCCAGCAGCTTAGTGGGGGCCGGGACAGGGCCCTACGAGCAGTACTTC
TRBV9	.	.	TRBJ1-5	CASSVGTVSNQPQHF	TGTGCCAGCAGCGTAGGAACAGTGAGCAATCAGCCCCAGCATTTT
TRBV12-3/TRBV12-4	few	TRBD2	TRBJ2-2	CASSSRLAGGRFGELFF	TGTGCCAGCAGTTCTCGACTAGCGGGGGGTCGCTTCGGGGAGCTGTTTTTT
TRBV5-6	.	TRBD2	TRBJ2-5	CASSLVLTSGQETQYF	TGTGCCAGCAGCTTGGTCTTGACTAGCGGCCAAGAGACCCAGTACTTC
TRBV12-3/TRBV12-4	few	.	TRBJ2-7	CASSNPPGPHEQYF	TGTGCCAGCAGCAACCCTCCGGGACCCCACGAGCAGTACTTC
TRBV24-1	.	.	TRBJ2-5	CATSDPGTQETQYF	TGTGCCACCAGTGACCCCGGTACCCAAGAGACCCAGTACTTC